What follows are 26 T cell receptor beta chains derived from one specimen sequenced in a study of T cell responses to AZD1222 COVID-19 vaccine. Clones were sequenced by immunoSEQ multiplex PCR, and TCRdb holds only the in-frame ones, with some missing. The table lists around 80,000 clones, 70% to 90% of them singletons. Material: peripheral blood, obtained 28 days after the second AZD1222 dose. Receptors were obtained from an adult who received the AZD1222 COVID-19 vaccine.

The V call is TRBV3-1 (or the pseudogene TRBV3-2), the J call TRBJ2-2, with 7 bases matching TRBD2. Per the germline V gene, CDR1 is LGHDT and CDR2 is YNNKEL (reference sequence). CDR3 size: 16 residues. Unmatched junction bases numbered 9, after V lost 3 bases and J lost 5 bases. The CDR3 loop is CASSHERGLGTGELFF. CDR3 DNA sequence: TGTGCCAGCAGCCACGAGCGGGGCTTAGGGACCGGGGAGCTGTTTTTT.

V usage is TRBV28 and J usage is TRBJ1-5; TRBD1 is a possible D gene (6 bases). Trimming removed 2 bases at V and 5 bases at J, with 19 bases between. Germline values: CDR1 MDHEN, CDR2 SYDVKM. The CDR3 has 17 amino acids. Here the CDR3 reads CASSLGLQGALDQPQHF. The DNA for the CDR3 is TGTGCCAGCAGTTTAGGTCTACAGGGAGCATTGGATCAGCCCCAGCATTTT. The complete variable domain, with remaining parts taken from reference TRBV28 and TRBJ1-5, reads DVKVTQSSRYLVKRTGEKVFLECVQDMDHENMFWYRQDPGLGLRLIYFSYDVKMKEKGDIPEGYSVSREKKERFSLILESASTNQTSMYLCASSLGLQGALDQPQHFGDGTRLSIL.

The V gene is TRBV19, the J gene TRBJ1-1, with a tentative D call TRBD1 (5 bases). The CDR3 extends over 15 amino acids. Germline CDR1 LNHDA, CDR2 SQIVND (reference sequence). V lost 4 bases, J lost 4 bases, and 16 bases lay in between. In nucleotides, the CDR3 is TGTGCCAGTAGTAAAGGGGCGGCGGTAAGCACTGAAGCTTTCTTT. Amino acids: CASSKGAAVSTEAFF.

This chain links TRBV6-5 with TRBJ1-5; D possibly corresponds to TRBD1 (5 bases). This CDR3 is built from 13 residues. The germline gives CDR1 MNHEY, CDR2 SVGAGI. The V and J ends lost 8 bases and 7 bases respectively, with 15 bases between them. CDR3 sequence: CASGLGGEQPQHF. As DNA, the CDR3 is TGTGCCAGCGGGCTCGGGGGAGAACAGCCCCAGCATTTT.

This clone came up once. The chain is built from TRBV19 and TRBJ1-5, with D uncertain. V was clipped by 5 bases and J by 4 bases, with 9 bases between them. The CDR3 sequence is 13 residues long. In germline, CDR1 is LNHDA, CDR2 SQIVND (reference sequence). Here the CDR3 DNA reads TGTGCCAGTAGTGCCCGCGTTAATCAGCCCCAGCATTTT. This sequence encodes CASSARVNQPQHF.

The rearrangement uses TRBV4-1 and TRBJ2-5; tentatively, D is TRBD1 (5 bases). The V end lost 6 bases, the J end lost 4 bases, and 12 bases lay between the germline ends. The germline V gene has CDR1 MGHRA and CDR2 YSYEKL. The CDR3 covers 13 residues. CDR3 region: CASSIGGAETQYF. CDR3 sequence (DNA): TGCGCCAGCAGTATAGGTGGGGCAGAGACCCAGTACTTC.

The table lists this clone with a count of one. The chain uses TRBV28 and TRBJ2-2; D may be TRBD1 (6 bases). CDR3 size: 17 residues. Germline CDR1 reads MDHEN; CDR2 reads SYDVKM. Trimming cost V 6 bases and J 4 bases, with 21 bases left between them. The CDR3 nucleotides read TGTGCCAGCAGCTCTTTGTTTGGGACACTAGGCACCGGGGAGCTGTTTTTT. This translates into CASSSLFGTLGTGELFF.

This CDR3 is CASSQDVTSQQHF. As DNA, the CDR3 is TGTGCCAGCAGCCAAGATGTGACTTCCCAGCAGCATTTT. The chain couples TRBV3-1 (or the pseudogene TRBV3-2) to TRBJ1-5; no definite D call. Germline CDR1 is LGHDT and CDR2 is YNNKEL (reference sequence). The CDR3 runs 13 residues. Deletions cut 0 bases from V and 13 bases from J, with 13 bases between.

This rearrangement joins TRBV6-5 to TRBJ1-1; D remains unclear. V gave up 2 bases and J gave up 7 bases, with 5 bases separating them. This CDR3 contains 11 residues. The germline gives CDR1 MNHEY, CDR2 SVGAGI. For the CDR3, the DNA is TGTGCCAGCAGTTACCTAAATGAAGCTTTCTTT. Translated: CASSYLNEAFF.

V usage is TRBV11-3 and J usage is TRBJ2-1; D is possibly TRBD1 (5 bases). V lost 5 bases, J lost 5 bases, and 16 bases lay in between. This CDR3 has 15 amino acids. Germline V gene sequence: CDR1 SGHNT, CDR2 YENEEA. The CDR3 sequence: CASSPGRGPDNEQFF. Here the CDR3 DNA reads TGTGCCAGCAGCCCGGGTAGGGGCCCAGACAATGAGCAGTTCTTC.

The chain is built from TRBV4-2 and TRBJ1-1; unclear D gene. V lost 0 bases and J lost 3, with 8 bases in between. CDR1 and CDR2 (germline): LGHNA, YNFKEQ. There are 14 residues in the CDR3. The CDR3 spells CASSQEYGYTEAFF. For the CDR3, the DNA is TGTGCCAGCAGCCAAGAATATGGGTACACTGAAGCTTTCTTT.

The chain uses TRBV6-6 and TRBJ1-6; no reliable D call. The CDR3 is 12 amino acids. The germline V and J ends were trimmed by 6 bases and 7 bases, with 7 bases remaining between them. Per germline, CDR1 MNHNY and CDR2 SVGAGI (reference sequence). CDR3 amino acids: CASRSTNSPLHF. CDR3 bases: TGTGCCAGCAGATCGACAAATTCACCCCTCCACTTT.

The chain uses TRBV7-2 and TRBJ1-1, with 10 bases that match TRBD1. V was clipped by 1 base and J by 3 bases; unmatched bases: 11. Germline CDR1 is SGHTA and CDR2 is FQGNSA. The CDR3 runs to 18 residues. In DNA form, the CDR3 reads TGTGCCAGCAGCTTAGGACAGGGGGCGTACAAAACGGACACTGAAGCTTTCTTT. As protein: CASSLGQGAYKTDTEAFF.

This chain links TRBV4-1 with TRBJ1-1; D is undetermined. The V gene lost 6 bases and the J gene lost 1 base, with 15 bases spanning the gap. There are 15 residues in the CDR3. Germline V CDR1 and CDR2: MGHRA, YSYEKL. CDR3 in DNA: TGCGCCAGCAGAAACACACGAGGTAGGAACACTGAAGCTTTCTTT. Residues: CASRNTRGRNTEAFF.

The rearrangement links TRBV12-5 to TRBJ1-1; no clear D gene. The CDR3 consists of 12 residues. Germline CDR1 is LGHNT and CDR2 is FRNRAP. Trimming took off 3 bases at V and 8 bases at J, with 10 bases between the two ends. As DNA, the CDR3 is TGTGCTAGTGGTTTCTCCGTGGCGGAAGCTTTCTTT. It yields the protein CASGFSVAEAFF.

The chain is built from TRBV7-2 and TRBJ1-5; D gene unclear. Trimming removed 6 bases at V and 5 bases at J, with 8 bases between. CDR3 length equals 12 residues. Germline lookup yields CDR1 SGHTA and CDR2 FQGNSA. CDR3 region: CASSSDYQPQHF. CDR3 in DNA: TGTGCCAGCAGTAGTGATTATCAGCCCCAGCATTTT.

This clone occurred once. The chain is built from TRBV10-2 and TRBJ2-3, with 8 bases aligning to TRBD2. The CDR3 loop spans 16 amino acids. Germline V gene data show CDR1 as WSHSY and CDR2 as SAAADI. V trimming: 5 bases; J trimming: 2 bases; junction bases outside the gene matches: 9. The CDR3 bases are TGCGCCAGCAGTACTACCCTTAGCGGGGACACAGATACGCAGTATTTT. Protein: CASSTTLSGDTDTQYF.

The rearrangement links TRBV19 to TRBJ1-5, with D unresolved. Per germline, CDR1 LNHDA and CDR2 SQIVND (reference sequence). V gave up 6 bases and J gave up 4 bases, with 13 bases separating them. The CDR3 totals 14 residues. As DNA, the CDR3 is TGTGCCAGTAGAATCGGAAGTGGAAATCAGCCCCAGCATTTT. Its translation is CASRIGSGNQPQHF. Drawing the rest from reference TRBV19 and TRBJ1-5, the complete variable domain is DGGITQSPKYLFRKEGQNVTLSCEQNLNHDAMYWYRQDPGQGLRLIYYSQIVNDFQKGDIAEGYSVSREKKESFPLTVTSAQKNPTAFYLCASRIGSGNQPQHFGDGTRLSIL.

The genes are TRBV2 and TRBJ1-5; tentatively, D is TRBD1 (6 bases). The CDR3 has 14 amino acids. From germline, CDR1 is SNHLY and CDR2 FYNNEI. The V and J ends lost 9 bases and 1 base respectively, with 13 bases between them. The CDR3 is CASGGGGSNQPQHF. The CDR3 coding sequence is TGTGCCAGTGGAGGGGGGGGCAGCAATCAGCCCCAGCATTTT.

CDR3 residues: CASSNPGVNTEAFF. DNA for the CDR3: TGTGCCAGTAGTAACCCAGGGGTGAACACTGAAGCTTTCTTT. The gene calls are TRBV19 and TRBJ1-1; TRBD1 might be the D (6 bases). This CDR3 has 14 residues. V lost 4 bases to trimming and J lost 0 bases, with 9 bases between them. The germline V gene has CDR1 LNHDA and CDR2 SQIVND (reference sequence).

The V call is TRBV7-9, the J call TRBJ1-1; no clear D. With 5 bases removed from V and 1 base from J, the gap between germline ends came to 11 bases. Germline V gives CDR1 SEHNR, CDR2 FQNEAQ (reference sequence). This CDR3 has 14 residues. CDR3 DNA sequence: TGTGCCAGCAGCGTACAAGGAGGGAACACTGAAGCTTTCTTT. It translates to CASSVQGGNTEAFF.

V and J are TRBV5-1 and TRBJ1-4; no firm D call. Trimming took off 7 bases at V and 4 bases at J, with 14 bases between the two ends. CDR3 length: 14 residues. Germline V CDR1 and CDR2: SGHRS, YFSETQ. CDR3 coding DNA: TGCGCCAGCGGCCCAGACGGGCGTAATGAAAAACTGTTTTTT. Translating gives CASGPDGRNEKLFF.

This clone was observed a few times. The rearrangement uses TRBV19 and TRBJ1-4; 7 bases are a match to TRBD1. Germline trimming cut 4 bases from V and 5 bases from J; bases unmatched to any gene: 7. Germline CDR1 and CDR2: LNHDA and SQIVND (reference sequence). This CDR3 has 15 residues. Written as DNA, the CDR3 is TGTGCCAGTAGTACCTCGACAGGGCCAAATGAAAAACTGTTTTTT. This encodes CASSTSTGPNEKLFF.

The J gene is TRBJ1-1, the V gene TRBV10-3; 7 bases align to TRBD1. CDR3 length equals 14 residues. The trim removed 0 bases at V and 3 bases at J, leaving 1 base unmatched. From germline, CDR1 is ENHRY and CDR2 SYGVKD. In nucleotides, the CDR3 is TGTGCCATCAGTGAGTCAGGGACAGACACTGAAGCTTTCTTT. Its protein product is CAISESGTDTEAFF.

With regard to this clone: A far larger clone lies a single base away; this is likely a read error. The sample carries other DNA sequences with the same CDR3. The rearrangement uses TRBV24-1 and TRBJ2-2, with TRBD1 matching 9 bases. J was trimmed by 5 bases and V by 6 bases; bases with no gene match: 9. Looked up from germline, CDR1 is KGHDR and CDR2 is SFDVKD. The CDR3 extends over 16 amino acids. The CDR3 DNA reads as TGTGCCACCAGTCACCCCGGGACAGGGACGACCGGGGAGCTGTTTTTT. Amino acids: CATSHPGTGTTGELFF.

This chain joins TRBV5-4 and TRBJ2-7; tentative D call: TRBD1 (5 bases). This CDR3 contains 14 residues. V lost 4 bases to trimming and J lost 5 bases, with 16 bases between them. CDR1 SGHNT and CDR2 YYREEE come from the germline V gene (reference sequence). The CDR3 region is CASSPGHVKDEQYF. The CDR3 region has the DNA TGTGCCAGCAGCCCCGGACACGTCAAGGACGAGCAGTACTTC.